This TCR beta chain was identified during a study of T cell responses to AZD1222 COVID-19 vaccine. Study conclusions and caveats: Researchers took repertoire samples only after the peak T cell response had come. Nearly half of spike-specific TCRs reportedly target variant regions that are unmutated in the B.1.351 and B.1.1.7 variants. Seropositivity was recorded at baseline in only six AZD1222 recipients.

The CDR3 loop spans 11 amino acids. The V end was cut by 2 bases, the J end by 10 bases, with 8 bases between. Germline assignment: CDR1 LGHDT and CDR2 YNNKEL (reference sequence). Data came from immunoSEQ multiplex PCR; TCRdb stores just in-frame clones and leaves some out. This table has around 170,000 clones, 92% appearing once. As concerns this clone: Its antigen is currently unknown.

This material consisted of peripheral blood, taken 28 days after the second AZD1222 dose. This clonotype was sampled from an adult who received the AZD1222 COVID-19 vaccine. The chain carries TRBV3-1 (or the pseudogene TRBV3-2) and TRBJ1-1; TRBD1 might be the D (5 bases). CDR3 protein: CASSQQGGAFF. The CDR3 DNA sequence: TGTGCCAGCAGCCAACAGGGAGGAGCTTTCTTT.